This T cell receptor beta chain emerged from a study of T cells after yellow fever vaccination. Study overall: The fractions with low cell numbers were processed using SMART-Seq v4 Ultra Low Input.

TCRdb passed the 5' RACE reads through MiXCR, listing each CDR3 protein once. The sample carries hundreds of thousands of distinct CDR3 sequences, 12% recorded once. This CDR3 contains 14 residues. This clonotype has a handful of counts. The starting material was PBMCs, obtained on the day of the yellow fever booster vaccination. This TCR was sampled from a man aged 25-40 years who received the YFV17D yellow fever vaccine. V and J are TRBV21-1 and TRBJ1-1; TRBD1 reflects the table's D call only, with no check against the DNA. TRBV21-1 is a pseudogene locus. DNA for the CDR3: TGTGCCAGCAGCAAAATCAGACAGTCCACTGAAGCTTTCTTT. It specifies CASSKIRQSTEAFF.